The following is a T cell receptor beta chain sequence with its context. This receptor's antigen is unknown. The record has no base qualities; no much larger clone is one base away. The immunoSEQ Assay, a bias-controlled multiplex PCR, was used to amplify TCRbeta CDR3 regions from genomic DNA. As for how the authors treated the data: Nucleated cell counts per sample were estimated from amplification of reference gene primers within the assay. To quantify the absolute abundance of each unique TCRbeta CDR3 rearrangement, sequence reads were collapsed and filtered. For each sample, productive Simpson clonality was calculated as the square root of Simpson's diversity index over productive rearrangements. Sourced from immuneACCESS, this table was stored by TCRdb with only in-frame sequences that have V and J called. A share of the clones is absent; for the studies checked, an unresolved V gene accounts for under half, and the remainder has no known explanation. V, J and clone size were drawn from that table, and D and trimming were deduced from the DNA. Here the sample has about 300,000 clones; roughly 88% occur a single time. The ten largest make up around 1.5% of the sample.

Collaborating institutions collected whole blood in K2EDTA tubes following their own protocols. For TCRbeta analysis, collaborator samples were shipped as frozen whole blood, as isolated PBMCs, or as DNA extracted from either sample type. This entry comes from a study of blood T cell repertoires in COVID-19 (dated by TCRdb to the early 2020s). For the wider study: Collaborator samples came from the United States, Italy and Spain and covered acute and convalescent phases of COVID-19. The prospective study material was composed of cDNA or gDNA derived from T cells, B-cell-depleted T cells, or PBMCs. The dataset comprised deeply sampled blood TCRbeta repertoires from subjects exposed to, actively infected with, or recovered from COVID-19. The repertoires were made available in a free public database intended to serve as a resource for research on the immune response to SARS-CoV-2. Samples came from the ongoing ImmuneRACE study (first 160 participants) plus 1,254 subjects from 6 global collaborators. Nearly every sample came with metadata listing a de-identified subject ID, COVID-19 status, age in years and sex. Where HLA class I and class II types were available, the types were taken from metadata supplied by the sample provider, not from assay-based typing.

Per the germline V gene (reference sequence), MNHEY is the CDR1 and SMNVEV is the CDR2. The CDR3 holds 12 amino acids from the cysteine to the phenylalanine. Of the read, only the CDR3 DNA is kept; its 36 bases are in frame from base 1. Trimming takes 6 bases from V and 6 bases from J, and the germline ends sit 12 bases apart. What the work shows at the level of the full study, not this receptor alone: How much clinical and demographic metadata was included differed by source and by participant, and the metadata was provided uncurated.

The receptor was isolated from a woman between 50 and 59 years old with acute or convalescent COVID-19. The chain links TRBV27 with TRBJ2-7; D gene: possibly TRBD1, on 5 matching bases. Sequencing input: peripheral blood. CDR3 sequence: CASSQGRGEQYF. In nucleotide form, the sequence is TGTGCCAGCAGCCAGGGTAGGGGCGAGCAGTACTTC.